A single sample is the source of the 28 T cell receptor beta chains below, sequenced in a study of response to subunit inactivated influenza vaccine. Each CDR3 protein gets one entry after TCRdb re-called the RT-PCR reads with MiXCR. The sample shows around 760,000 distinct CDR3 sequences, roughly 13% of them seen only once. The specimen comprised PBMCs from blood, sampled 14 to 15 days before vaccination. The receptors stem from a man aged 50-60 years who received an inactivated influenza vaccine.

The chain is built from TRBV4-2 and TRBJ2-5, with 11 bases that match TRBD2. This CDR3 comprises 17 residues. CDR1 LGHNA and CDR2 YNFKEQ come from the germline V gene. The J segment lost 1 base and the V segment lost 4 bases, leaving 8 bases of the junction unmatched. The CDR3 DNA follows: TGTGCCAGCAGCCTTGGGACTAGCGGTGAACTCCAAGAGACCCAGTACTTC. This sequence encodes CASSLGTSGELQETQYF.

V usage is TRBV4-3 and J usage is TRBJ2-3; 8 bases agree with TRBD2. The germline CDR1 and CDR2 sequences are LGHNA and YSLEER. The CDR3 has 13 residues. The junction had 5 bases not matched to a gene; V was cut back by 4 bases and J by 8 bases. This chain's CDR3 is CASSPGLAITQYF. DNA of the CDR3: TGCGCCAGCAGCCCCGGACTAGCCATTACGCAGTATTTT.

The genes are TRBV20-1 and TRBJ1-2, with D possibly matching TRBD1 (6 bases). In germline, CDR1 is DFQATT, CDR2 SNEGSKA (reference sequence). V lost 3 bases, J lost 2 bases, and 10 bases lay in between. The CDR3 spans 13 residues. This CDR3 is CSASATGNYGYTF. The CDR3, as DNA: TGCAGTGCTAGCGCAACAGGGAACTATGGCTACACCTTC.

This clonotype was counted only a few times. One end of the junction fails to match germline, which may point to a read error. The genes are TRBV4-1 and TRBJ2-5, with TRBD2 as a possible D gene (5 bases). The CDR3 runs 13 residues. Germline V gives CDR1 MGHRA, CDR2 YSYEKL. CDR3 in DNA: TGTGCCAGCAGCCAAGGCGGGTTGGAGACCCAGTACTTC. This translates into CASSQGGLETQYF.

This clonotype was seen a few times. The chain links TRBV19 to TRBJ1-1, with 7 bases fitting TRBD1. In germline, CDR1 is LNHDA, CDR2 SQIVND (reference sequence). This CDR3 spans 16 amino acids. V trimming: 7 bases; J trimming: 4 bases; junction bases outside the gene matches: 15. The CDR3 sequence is CASTRDSLLGGTEAFF. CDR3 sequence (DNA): TGTGCCAGTACCAGGGACAGCTTGCTAGGGGGCACTGAAGCTTTCTTT.

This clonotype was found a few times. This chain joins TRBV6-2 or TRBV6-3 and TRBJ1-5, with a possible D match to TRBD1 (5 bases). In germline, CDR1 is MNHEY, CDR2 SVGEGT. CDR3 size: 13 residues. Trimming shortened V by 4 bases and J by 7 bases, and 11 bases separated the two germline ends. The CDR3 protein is CASSSPGSQPQHF. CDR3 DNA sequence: TGTGCCAGCAGTTCCCCAGGGAGCCAGCCCCAGCATTTT.

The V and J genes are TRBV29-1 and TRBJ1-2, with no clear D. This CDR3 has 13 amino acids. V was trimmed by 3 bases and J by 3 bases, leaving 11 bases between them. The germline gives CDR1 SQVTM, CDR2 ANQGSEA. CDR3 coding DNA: TGCAGCGTTGATGCCGCAGATTACTATGGCTACACCTTC. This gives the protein CSVDAADYYGYTF.

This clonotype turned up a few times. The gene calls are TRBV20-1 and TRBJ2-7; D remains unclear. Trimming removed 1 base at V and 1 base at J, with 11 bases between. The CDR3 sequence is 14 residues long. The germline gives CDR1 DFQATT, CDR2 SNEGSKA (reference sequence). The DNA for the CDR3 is TGCAGTGCTAGAGGGGTTAGGGATTCCTACGAGCAGTACTTC. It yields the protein CSARGVRDSYEQYF.

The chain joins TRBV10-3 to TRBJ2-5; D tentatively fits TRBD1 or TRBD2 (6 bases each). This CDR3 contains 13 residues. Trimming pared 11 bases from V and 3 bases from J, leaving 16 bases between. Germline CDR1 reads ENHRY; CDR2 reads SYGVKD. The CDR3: CASRRGEEETQYF. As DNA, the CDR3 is TGTGCCTCCCGGAGGGGGGAAGAAGAGACCCAGTACTTC.

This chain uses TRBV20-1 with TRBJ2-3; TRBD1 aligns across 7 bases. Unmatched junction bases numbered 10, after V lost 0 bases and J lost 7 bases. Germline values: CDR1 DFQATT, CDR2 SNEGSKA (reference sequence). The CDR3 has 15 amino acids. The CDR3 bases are TGCAGTGCTAGAGATGGACAGGCGGCCCCCAATACGCAGTATTTT. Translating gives CSARDGQAAPNTQYF.

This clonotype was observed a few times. As DNA, the CDR3 is TGTGCCAGCAGCGTAACAGGCCCCACGGGAACCGGGGAGCTGTTTTTT. Translating gives CASSVTGPTGTGELFF. The rearrangement links TRBV9 to TRBJ2-2; D possibly matches TRBD1 or TRBD2 (5 bases each). The germline gives CDR1 SGDLS, CDR2 YYNGEE. V lost 1 base and J 5 bases, leaving 15 bases between the germline ends. The CDR3 runs to 16 residues.

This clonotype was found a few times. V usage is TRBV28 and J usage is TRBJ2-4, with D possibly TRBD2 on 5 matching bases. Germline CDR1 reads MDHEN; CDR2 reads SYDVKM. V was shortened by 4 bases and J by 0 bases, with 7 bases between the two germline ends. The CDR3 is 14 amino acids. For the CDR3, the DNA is TGTGCCAGCAGTTGGACTCAAGCCAAAAACATTCAGTACTTC. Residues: CASSWTQAKNIQYF.

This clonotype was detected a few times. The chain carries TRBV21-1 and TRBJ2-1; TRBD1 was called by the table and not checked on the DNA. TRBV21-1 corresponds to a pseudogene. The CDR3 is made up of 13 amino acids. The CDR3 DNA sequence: TGTGCCAGCACCAGGTCTAAGGGGGATGAGCAGTTCTTC. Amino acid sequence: CASTRSKGDEQFF.

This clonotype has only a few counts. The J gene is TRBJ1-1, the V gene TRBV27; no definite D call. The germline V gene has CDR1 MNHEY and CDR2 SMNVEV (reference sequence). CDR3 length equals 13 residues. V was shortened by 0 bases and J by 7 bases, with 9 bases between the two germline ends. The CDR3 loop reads CASSLSRQSEAFF. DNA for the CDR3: TGTGCCAGCAGTTTATCGCGGCAGAGTGAAGCTTTCTTT.

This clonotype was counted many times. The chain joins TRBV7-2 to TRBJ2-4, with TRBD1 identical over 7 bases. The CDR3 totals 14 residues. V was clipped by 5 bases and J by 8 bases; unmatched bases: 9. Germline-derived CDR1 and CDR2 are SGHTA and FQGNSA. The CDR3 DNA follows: TGTGCCAGCAGCCCCCAGGGGGTATTAGACATTCAGTACTTC. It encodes CASSPQGVLDIQYF.

The CDR3 loop reads CATSDLFAGEGDEQFF. The DNA of the CDR3 is TGTGCCACCAGTGATTTGTTCGCGGGAGAGGGTGATGAGCAGTTCTTC. The J gene is TRBJ2-1, the V gene TRBV24-1, with 7 bases fitting TRBD2. The CDR3 extends over 16 amino acids. The germline gives CDR1 KGHDR, CDR2 SFDVKD. V shed 0 bases and J 8 bases; nucleotides not matched to a gene: 9.

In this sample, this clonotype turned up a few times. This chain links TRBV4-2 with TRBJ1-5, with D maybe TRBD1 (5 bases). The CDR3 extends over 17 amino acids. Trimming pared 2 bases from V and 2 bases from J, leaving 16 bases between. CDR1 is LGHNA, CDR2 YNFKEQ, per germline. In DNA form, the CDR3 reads TGTGCCAGCAGCCAATCCGTAACCCTGGGGGGCAATCAGCCCCAGCATTTT. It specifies CASSQSVTLGGNQPQHF.

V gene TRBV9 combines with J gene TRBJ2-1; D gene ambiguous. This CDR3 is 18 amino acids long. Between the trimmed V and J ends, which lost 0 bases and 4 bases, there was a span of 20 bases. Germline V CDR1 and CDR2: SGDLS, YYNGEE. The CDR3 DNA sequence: TGTGCCAGCAGCGTAGCTCGATCGAGCATCGGGCGGTACAATGAGCAGTTCTTC. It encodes CASSVARSSIGRYNEQFF. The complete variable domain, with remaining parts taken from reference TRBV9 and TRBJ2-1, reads DSGVTQTPKHLITATGQRVTLRCSPRSGDLSVYWYQQSLDQGLQFLIQYYNGEERAKGNILERFSAQQFPDLHSELNLSSLELGDSALYFCASSVARSSIGRYNEQFFGPGTRLTVL.

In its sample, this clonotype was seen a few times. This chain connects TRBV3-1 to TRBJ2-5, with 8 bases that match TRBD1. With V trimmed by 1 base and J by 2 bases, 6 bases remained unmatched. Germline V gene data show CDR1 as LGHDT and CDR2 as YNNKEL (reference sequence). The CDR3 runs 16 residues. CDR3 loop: CASSQAGQGTQETQYF. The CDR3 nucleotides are TGTGCCAGCAGCCAAGCAGGACAGGGAACACAAGAGACCCAGTACTTC.

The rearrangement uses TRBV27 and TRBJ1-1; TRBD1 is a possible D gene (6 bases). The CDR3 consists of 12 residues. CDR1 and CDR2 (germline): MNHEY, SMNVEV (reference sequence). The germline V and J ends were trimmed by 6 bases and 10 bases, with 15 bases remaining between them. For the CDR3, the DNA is TGTGCCAGCAGGGCCTGGGACACCCGAGCTTTCTTT. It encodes CASRAWDTRAFF.

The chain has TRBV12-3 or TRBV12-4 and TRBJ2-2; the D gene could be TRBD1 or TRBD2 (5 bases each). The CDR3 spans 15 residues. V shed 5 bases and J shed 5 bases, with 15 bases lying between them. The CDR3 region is CASSPTGRRTGELFF. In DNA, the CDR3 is TGTGCCAGCAGTCCGACGGGGCGCCGAACCGGGGAGCTGTTTTTT.

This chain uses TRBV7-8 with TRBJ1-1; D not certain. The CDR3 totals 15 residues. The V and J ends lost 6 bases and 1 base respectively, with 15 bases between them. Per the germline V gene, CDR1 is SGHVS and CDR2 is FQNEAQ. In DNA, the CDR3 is TGTGCCAGCAGTCGCAAGTGGTGGGCGAACACTGAAGCTTTCTTT. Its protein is CASSRKWWANTEAFF.

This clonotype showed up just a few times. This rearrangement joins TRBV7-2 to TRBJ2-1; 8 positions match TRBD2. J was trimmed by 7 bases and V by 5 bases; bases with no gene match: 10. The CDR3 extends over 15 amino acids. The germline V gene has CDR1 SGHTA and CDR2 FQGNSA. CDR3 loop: CASSKASGSGNEQFF. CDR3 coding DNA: TGTGCCAGCAGCAAGGCCAGCGGGAGTGGGAATGAGCAGTTCTTC.

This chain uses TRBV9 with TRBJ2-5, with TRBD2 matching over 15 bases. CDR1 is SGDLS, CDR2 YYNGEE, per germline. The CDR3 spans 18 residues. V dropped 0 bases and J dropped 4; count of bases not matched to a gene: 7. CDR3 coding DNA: TGTGCCAGCAGCGTAGCGGGACTAGCGGGAGGAGGCGGAGAGACCCAGTACTTC. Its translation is CASSVAGLAGGGGETQYF.

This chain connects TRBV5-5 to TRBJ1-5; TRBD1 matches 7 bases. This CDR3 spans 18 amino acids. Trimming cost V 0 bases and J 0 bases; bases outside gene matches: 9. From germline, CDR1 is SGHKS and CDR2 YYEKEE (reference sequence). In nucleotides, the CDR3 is TGTGCCAGCAGCTTGGACAGGGGCCTTACTTCTAGCAATCAGCCCCAGCATTTT. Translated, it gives CASSLDRGLTSSNQPQHF.

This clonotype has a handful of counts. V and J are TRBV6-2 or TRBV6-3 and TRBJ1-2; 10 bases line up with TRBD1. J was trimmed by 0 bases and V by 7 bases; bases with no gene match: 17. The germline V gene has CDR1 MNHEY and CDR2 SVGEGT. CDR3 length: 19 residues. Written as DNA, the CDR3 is TGTGCCAGCACCGGGACAGGGGCCGGAGACCTACAACCTAACTATGGCTACACCTTC. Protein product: CASTGTGAGDLQPNYGYTF.

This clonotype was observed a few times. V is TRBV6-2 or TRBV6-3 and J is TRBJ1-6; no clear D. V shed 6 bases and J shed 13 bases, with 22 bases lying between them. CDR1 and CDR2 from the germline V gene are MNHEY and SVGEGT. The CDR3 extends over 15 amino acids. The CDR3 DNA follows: TGTGCCAGCAGCAACGCTCGGACCGGGAACGGTCCCCTCCACTTT. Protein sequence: CASSNARTGNGPLHF.

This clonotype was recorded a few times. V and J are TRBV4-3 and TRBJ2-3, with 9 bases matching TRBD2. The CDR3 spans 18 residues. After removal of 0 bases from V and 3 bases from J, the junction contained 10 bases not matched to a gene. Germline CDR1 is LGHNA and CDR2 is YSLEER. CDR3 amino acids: CASSQEFPREGRTDTQYF. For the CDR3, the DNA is TGCGCCAGCAGCCAAGAATTCCCGCGGGAGGGCAGGACAGATACGCAGTATTTT.